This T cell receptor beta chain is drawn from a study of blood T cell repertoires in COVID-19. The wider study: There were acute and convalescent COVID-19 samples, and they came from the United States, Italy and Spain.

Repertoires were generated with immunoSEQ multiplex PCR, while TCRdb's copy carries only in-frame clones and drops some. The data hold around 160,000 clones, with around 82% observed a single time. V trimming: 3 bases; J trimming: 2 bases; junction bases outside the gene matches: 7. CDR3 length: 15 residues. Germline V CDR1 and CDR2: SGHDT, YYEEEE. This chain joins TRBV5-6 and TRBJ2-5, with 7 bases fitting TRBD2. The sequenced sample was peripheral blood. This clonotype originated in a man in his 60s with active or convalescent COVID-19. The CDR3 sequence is CASSYKPSGQETQYF. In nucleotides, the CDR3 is TGTGCCAGCAGCTACAAACCTAGCGGACAAGAGACCCAGTACTTC. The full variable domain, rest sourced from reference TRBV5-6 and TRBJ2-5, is DAGVTQSPTHLIKTRGQQVTLRCSPKSGHDTVSWYQQALGQGPQFIFQYYEEEERQRGNFPDRFSGHQFPNYSSELNVNALLLGDSALYLCASSYKPSGQETQYFGPGTRLLVL.